The 21 T cell receptor beta chains below were found in one sample sequenced in a study of graft-versus-host responses after intestinal transplantation. Responder cells labeled with CFSE (about 200,000) were co-plated with irradiated stimulator cells labeled with violet dye (about 200,000). Only in-frame clones appear in the TCRdb table, and some are missing; sequencing was by immunoSEQ multiplex PCR. The data contain about 14,000 clones, roughly 32% of them seen just once; the ten biggest clones take up about 2.5%. Sequenced here: alloreactive CD8+ T cells from a mixed lymphocyte reaction culture, sampled before intestinal transplant. Subset indicated: CFSE-low proliferating T cells sorted from roughly 6-day pre-transplant mixed lymphocyte reaction (GvH or HvG direction). The receptors here all came from a human patient who received an intestinal transplant.

This clone was found a few times. The rearrangement links TRBV7-9 to TRBJ2-1, with D perhaps matching TRBD1 or TRBD2 (5 bases each). Trimming took 3 bases from V and 9 from J, leaving 12 bases between them. In germline, CDR1 is SEHNR, CDR2 FQNEAQ (reference sequence). This CDR3 has 13 amino acids. The CDR3 region has the DNA TGTGCCAGCAGCTTGAAGGGGACGGGTGAGCAGTTCTTC. Translated, it gives CASSLKGTGEQFF.

The V call is TRBV2, the J call TRBJ1-6; TRBD1 aligns across 11 bases. The CDR3 loop spans 15 amino acids. Germline-derived CDR1 and CDR2 are SNHLY and FYNNEI. The J segment lost 7 bases and the V segment lost 3 bases, leaving 2 bases of the junction unmatched. The CDR3 region is CASSDGTGGNSPLHF. CDR3 nucleotides: TGTGCCAGCAGTGACGGGACAGGGGGGAATTCACCCCTCCACTTT.

This clone was seen once. The chain couples TRBV28 to TRBJ2-1, with no clear D. CDR1 is MDHEN, CDR2 SYDVKM, per germline. This CDR3 spans 13 amino acids. Trimming removed 9 bases from V and 2 bases from J, with 11 bases in between. The CDR3 loop is CASGSRTYNEQFF. The CDR3 DNA reads TGTGCCAGTGGGTCTCGTACCTACAATGAGCAGTTCTTC.

The V and J genes are TRBV27 and TRBJ2-3; no firm D call. This CDR3 comprises 11 residues. Looked up from germline, CDR1 is MNHEY and CDR2 is SMNVEV (reference sequence). Trimming left V 3 bases short and J 6 bases short, with 4 bases between. The CDR3 is CASSFLDTQYF. DNA of the CDR3: TGTGCCAGCAGTTTTCTCGATACGCAGTATTTT.

This chain links TRBV6-5 with TRBJ2-1, with TRBD1 identical over 8 bases. V lost 6 bases, J lost 8 bases, and 6 bases stayed unmatched. Germline lookup yields CDR1 MNHEY and CDR2 SVGAGI. The CDR3 has 13 residues. The CDR3 loop reads CASRQTGDDEQFF. CDR3 in DNA: TGTGCCAGCAGACAGACAGGGGACGATGAGCAGTTCTTC.

This rearrangement joins TRBV6-1 to TRBJ2-5, with D possibly TRBD2 on 6 matching bases. V shed 8 bases and J shed 3 bases, with 16 bases lying between them. Germline CDR1 MNHNS, CDR2 SASEGT. The length of the CDR3 is 14 residues. The CDR3 loop reads CASRPRDSKETQYF. DNA for the CDR3: TGTGCCAGCCGCCCCCGGGACTCAAAAGAGACCCAGTACTTC.

This chain connects TRBV5-1 to TRBJ1-1, with D possibly TRBD1 on 6 matching bases. CDR3 length: 16 amino acids. The germline V gene encodes CDR1 SGHRS and CDR2 YFSETQ. The V gene lost 3 bases and the J gene lost 5 bases, with 20 bases spanning the gap. The CDR3 bases are TGCGCCAGCAGCTCCCCCGAGGGGGAACCAAGGACTGAAGCTTTCTTT. It is translated as CASSSPEGEPRTEAFF.

This clone is labeled medium-sized. V is TRBV6-5 and J is TRBJ1-4; D is undetermined. V lost 5 bases, J lost 0 bases, and 13 bases lay in between. The CDR3 covers 16 residues. CDR1 and CDR2 (germline): MNHEY, SVGAGI. CDR3 sequence (DNA): TGTGCCAGCAGTCACTATTTGGGAGCAACTAATGAAAAACTGTTTTTT. Its translation is CASSHYLGATNEKLFF.

V and J are TRBV11-2 and TRBJ2-3; D could derive from TRBD1 or TRBD2 (5 bases each). Germline-derived CDR1 and CDR2 are SGHAT and FQNNGV. Trimming took 5 bases from V and 3 from J, leaving 18 bases between them. This CDR3 has 16 amino acids. In DNA, the CDR3 is TGTGCCAGCAGCCCTCGGGACGCTGCTTCGACAGATACGCAGTATTTT. Its translation: CASSPRDAASTDTQYF.

This clone appeared a few times. This chain uses TRBV5-6 with TRBJ2-7, with 9 bases identical to TRBD1. The V gene's germline CDR1 is SGHDT and CDR2 YYEEEE. V shed 2 bases and J 5 bases; nucleotides not matched to a gene: 14. This CDR3 spans 17 amino acids. The DNA for the CDR3 is TGTGCCAGCAGCTTTCAATTCCCGGGACAGGGCTCTCACGAGCAGTACTTC. Translated: CASSFQFPGQGSHEQYF.

The V gene is TRBV13, the J gene TRBJ2-7, with D possibly called TRBD1 or TRBD2 (5 bases each). V dropped 4 bases and J dropped 5 bases, with 15 bases sitting between them. This CDR3 is 14 amino acids long. Germline lookup yields CDR1 PRHDT and CDR2 FYEKMQ (reference sequence). Here the CDR3 DNA reads TGTGCCAGCAGCTCTAGGGGTGGGGGACACGAGCAGTACTTC. Translated: CASSSRGGGHEQYF.

This clone was counted only a few times. J is TRBJ1-2 and V is TRBV2; 9 positions match TRBD1. CDR1 is SNHLY and CDR2 is FYNNEI in the germline V gene. There are 12 residues in the CDR3. With V trimmed by 9 bases and J by 5 bases, 4 bases remained unmatched. The CDR3 nucleotides read TGTGCCAGGACGGGACAGGGATATGGCTACACCTTC. Its translation: CARTGQGYGYTF.

This clone showed up just a few times. The gene calls are TRBV11-3 and TRBJ2-5, with D perhaps matching TRBD2 (5 bases). This CDR3 comprises 18 residues. The ends were cut back, 6 bases at V and 5 bases at J, with 28 bases in the middle. CDR1 is SGHNT, CDR2 YENEEA, per germline. The CDR3 bases are TGTGCCAGCAGTCAAGGGCCGGGGATTCTCCAATTTACGGAGACCCAGTACTTC. Translation gives CASSQGPGILQFTETQYF.

This chain connects TRBV5-6 to TRBJ1-1; D is uncertain. The CDR3 is 12 amino acids. V shed 7 bases and J shed 5 bases, with 12 bases lying between them. Per the germline V gene, CDR1 is SGHDT and CDR2 is YYEEEE. The CDR3, as DNA: TGTGCCAGCCAAGGCGGCGGGACTGAAGCTTTCTTT. Encoded protein: CASQGGGTEAFF.

This chain connects TRBV5-1 to TRBJ1-1, with a weak D call TRBD1 (5 bases). CDR1 and CDR2 (germline): SGHRS, YFSETQ. V lost 1 base and J 2 bases, leaving 9 bases between the germline ends. There are 14 residues in the CDR3. The CDR3 DNA reads as TGCGCCAGCAGCTTGCGGCAGGGCAACACTGAAGCTTTCTTT. Protein: CASSLRQGNTEAFF. Supplemented by reference TRBV5-1 and TRBJ1-1, the full variable domain reads KAGVTQTPRYLIKTRGQQVTLSCSPISGHRSVSWYQQTPGQGLQFLFEYFSETQRNKGNFPGRFSGRQFSNSRSEMNVSTLELGDSALYLCASSLRQGNTEAFFGQGTRLTVV.

This clone was seen more than once but under ten times. The chain employs TRBV5-5 and TRBJ1-5; no clear D. The CDR3 totals 14 residues. V lost 0 bases and J lost 0, with 4 bases in between. Germline V gene data show CDR1 as SGHKS and CDR2 as YYEKEE (reference sequence). The CDR3 loop reads CASSLGSSNQPQHF. The CDR3 DNA is TGTGCCAGCAGCTTGGGGAGTAGCAATCAGCCCCAGCATTTT.

This clone appeared a few times. This chain connects TRBV2 to TRBJ2-7; D call uncertain. V lost 1 base, J lost 5 bases, and 3 bases lay in between. This CDR3 has 11 amino acids. Germline loops: CDR1 SNHLY, CDR2 FYNNEI. CDR3 region: CASSEGNEQYF. The CDR3 nucleotides are TGTGCCAGCAGTGAAGGAAACGAGCAGTACTTC. Full variable domain (rest looked up from reference TRBV2 and TRBJ2-7): EPEVTQTPSHQVTQMGQEVILRCVPISNHLYFYWYRQILGQKVEFLVSFYNNEISEKSEIFDDQFSVERPDGSNFTLKIRSTKLEDSAMYFCASSEGNEQYFGPGTRLTVT.

The chain combines TRBV27 with TRBJ1-5; D call uncertain. Germline V CDR1 and CDR2: MNHEY, SMNVEV (reference sequence). This CDR3 contains 11 residues. As DNA, the CDR3 is TGTGCTAGCGGTGTCAATCAGCCCCAGCATTTT. Translated: CASGVNQPQHF.

There are a few counts of this clone. This sequence joins TRBV19 and TRBJ1-6; D call uncertain. The germline V and J ends were trimmed by 10 bases and 10 bases, with 8 bases remaining between them. This CDR3 comprises 10 residues. The germline V gene encodes CDR1 LNHDA and CDR2 SQIVND (reference sequence). In DNA form, the CDR3 reads TGTGCCATGGGTTGGTCACCCCTCCACTTT. It codes for CAMGWSPLHF.

This clone was counted between two and nine times. The chain is built from TRBV2 and TRBJ2-7, with a weak D call TRBD1 (6 bases). Germline V gene sequence: CDR1 SNHLY, CDR2 FYNNEI. This CDR3 spans 13 amino acids. The germline V and J ends were trimmed by 4 bases and 4 bases, with 11 bases remaining between them. The CDR3 sequence is CASSGQVGYEQYF. Written as DNA, the CDR3 is TGTGCCAGCAGTGGACAGGTAGGATACGAGCAGTACTTC.

This clone was detected a few times. V and J are TRBV19 and TRBJ2-1; D not certain. The CDR3 consists of 13 residues. V lost 0 bases, J lost 2 bases, and 2 bases lay in between. The germline V gene encodes CDR1 LNHDA and CDR2 SQIVND (reference sequence). CDR3 nucleotides: TGTGCCAGTAGTATAGACGCCTACAATGAGCAGTTCTTC. Translation gives CASSIDAYNEQFF.